These T cell receptor beta chains were read from a single sample in a study of prognosis after radiotherapy for stage I lung cancer. TCRdb re-called the multiplex PCR reads through MiXCR, storing one row per CDR3 protein. The table lists about 12,000 distinct CDR3 sequences, approximately 40% of them singletons. This material consisted of PBMCs, taken before or after stereotactic body radiation therapy (not recorded which). The origin of the receptors is a donor aged 50 or older with non-small cell lung cancer. Both conserved end residues are part of each CDR3. D genes are given only for firm matches. Clone size is given for some rows only: seen once, a few or many times, or a class if the clone is expanded.

V,J,D,size,DNA,CDR3
TRBV6-1,TRBJ1-2,-,-,TGTGCCAGCATCCGCAACCGCGAATTAAACTATGGCTACACCTTC,CASIRNRELNYGYTF
TRBV20-1,TRBJ1-1,-,many,TGCAGTGCGGGCAGTTTGAACACTGAAGCTTTCTTT,CSAGSLNTEAFF
TRBV6-5,TRBJ2-7,TRBD1,-,TGTGCCAGCAGTTCCGATTACGGACAGGGGATGGCCTACGAGCAGTACTTC,CASSSDYGQGMAYEQYF
TRBV7-2,TRBJ2-6,-,many,TGTGCCAGCAGTTCGTATGGACAGCCCTCTGGGGCCAACGTCCTGACTTTC,CASSSYGQPSGANVLTF
TRBV6-2/TRBV6-3,TRBJ2-3,TRBD1,medium-sized,TGTGCCAGCAGCCTGGGACAGTCAGATACGCAGTATTTT,CASSLGQSDTQYF
TRBV5-1,TRBJ2-3,TRBD2,-,TGTGCCAGCAGCAACACCGGGACTAGTCAAGATACGCAGTATTTT,CASSNTGTSQDTQYF
TRBV6-1,TRBJ2-3,-,-,TGTGCCAGCAGCAGACTTACCCGCATAGATACGCAGTATTTT,CASSRLTRIDTQYF
TRBV4-1,TRBJ2-1,-,many,TGCGCCAGCAGCCAAGAGCCCGCGTGGAACCCTCGGTTCTTC,CASSQEPAWNPRFF
TRBV6-2/TRBV6-3,TRBJ1-2,-,-,TGTGCCAGCAGTGAATTTAAATCGGCAGGGCCCGGGTATGGCTACACCTTC,CASSEFKSAGPGYGYTF
TRBV6-4,TRBJ2-1,TRBD2,many,TGTGCCAGCAGAGGACTAGCGGTTTACAATGAGCAGTTCTTC,CASRGLAVYNEQFF
TRBV12-3/TRBV12-4,TRBJ2-5,TRBD1,many,TGTGCCAGCAGTTCCAACAGGGGATTAGAGACCCAGTACTTC,CASSSNRGLETQYF
TRBV28,TRBJ1-3,-,many,TGTGCCAGCAGTTTATCTGGCAGTTCCTCTGGAAACACCATATATTTT,CASSLSGSSSGNTIYF
TRBV30,TRBJ1-3,-,-,TGTGCCTGGAGTGTTAGCGGGGCCTACTGGAACACCATATATTTT,CAWSVSGAYWNTIYF
TRBV3-1,TRBJ2-7,-,many,TGTGCCAGCAGCCCGGGCGGATACGAGCAGTACTTC,CASSPGGYEQYF
TRBV5-1,TRBJ1-3,TRBD1,-,TGCGCCAGCAGCGCTCGGACAGGTCCAGGAAACACCATATATTTT,CASSARTGPGNTIYF
TRBV24-1,TRBJ2-3,-,many,TGTGCCACCAGTGATCCTCGTTCTACTAGCACAGATACGCAGTATTTT,CATSDPRSTSTDTQYF
TRBV20-1,TRBJ2-7,-,many,TGCAGTGCTAGAGTTTTAGAAGACAGGTTAATCGACGAGCAGTACTTC,CSARVLEDRLIDEQYF
TRBV5-1,TRBJ1-1,-,many,TGCGCCAGCAGAGGCGGCAGGGGGAACACTGAAGCTTTCTTT,CASRGGRGNTEAFF
TRBV27,TRBJ1-3,-,many,TGTGCCAGCAGTTTAAGGGGGGTTGGAAACACCATATATTTT,CASSLRGVGNTIYF
TRBV24-1,TRBJ2-3,-,-,TGTGCCACCAGTGATATGGGGATAGACACAGATACGCAGTATTTT,CATSDMGIDTDTQYF
TRBV20-1,TRBJ2-5,-,many,TGCAGTGCTAGTCCGTGGCAGGCTCAAGAGACCCAGTACTTC,CSASPWQAQETQYF
TRBV20-1,TRBJ2-7,TRBD2,-,TGCAGTGCTGAGAAAAAGCGGGAGGCCTACGAGCAGTACTTC,CSAEKKREAYEQYF
TRBV30,TRBJ1-3,-,-,TGTGCCTGGAGTGTACCCGGTAGCTCTGGAAACACCATATATTTT,CAWSVPGSSGNTIYF
TRBV6-1,TRBJ2-3,-,many,TGTGCCAGCAGTAACCTAGCAGTCACAGATACGCAGTATTTT,CASSNLAVTDTQYF
TRBV29-1,TRBJ2-7,TRBD2,many,TGCAGCGTTGAAACGTTTAGCGGGGCTTCCTACGAGCAGTACTTC,CSVETFSGASYEQYF
TRBV5-1,TRBJ2-1,-,-,TGCGTCAGCAGCTTGATCCTCACGTCTGGGGATGAGCAGTTCTTC,CVSSLILTSGDEQFF
TRBV28,TRBJ2-2,-,many,TGTGCCAGTCAAAGAACCGGGGAGCTGTTTTTATTTTTT,CASQRTGELFLFF
TRBV28,TRBJ1-3,-,-,TGTGCCAGCAGTTTAGCCAACCGCTATTCTGGAAACACCATATATTTT,CASSLANRYSGNTIYF
TRBV28,TRBJ2-7,TRBD1,-,TGTGCCAGCAGTTTCTCTTCGGGACAGGATCAACGTGTGCAGTACTTC,CASSFSSGQDQRVQYF
TRBV3-1,TRBJ2-4,-,many,TGTGCCAGCAGCCAAGGAGTCTTAGGCAAAAACATTCAGTACTTC,CASSQGVLGKNIQYF
TRBV6-1,TRBJ1-2,-,-,TGTGCCAGCAGTGAACAGATCTATGGCTACACCTTC,CASSEQIYGYTF
TRBV12-3/TRBV12-4,TRBJ2-1,TRBD2,many,TGTGCCAGCAGCCCTTTCGGGACTACCCTCAATGAGCAGTTCTTC,CASSPFGTTLNEQFF
TRBV6-1,TRBJ1-6,-,-,TGTGCCAGCAGGAAAGGATTACCCCTCCAATTT,CASRKGLPLQF
TRBV2,TRBJ1-2,-,medium-sized,TGTGCCAGCAGGGAAAGAAGCTATGGCTACACCTTC,CASRERSYGYTF
TRBV2,TRBJ1-3,-,many,TGTGCCAGCAGTGAAGCCGGATGGGGAAACACCATATATTTT,CASSEAGWGNTIYF
TRBV6-2/TRBV6-3,TRBJ2-7,TRBD1,-,TGTGCCAGCAGCCCAGGGGGGACAGGGGGCAACGAGCAGTACTTC,CASSPGGTGGNEQYF
TRBV7-2,TRBJ2-5,TRBD1,many,TGTGCCAGCAGCCGGGACAGGCAAGAGACCCAGTACTTC,CASSRDRQETQYF
TRBV5-6,TRBJ2-7,-,many,TGTGCCAGCAGCTTGCCAAAGGGATCACGTAACTTC,CASSLPKGSRNF
TRBV28,TRBJ2-3,TRBD1,-,TGTGCCAGCAGGAGTGAATGGACAGGGGGCGTGGATACGCAGTATTTT,CASRSEWTGGVDTQYF
TRBV5-1,TRBJ2-1,-,many,TGCGCCAGCAGCTTGGGAGACAGCAGGGTCGATGAGCAGTTCTTC,CASSLGDSRVDEQFF
TRBV27,TRBJ1-2,TRBD1,large,TGTGCCAGCAGTTTATCGATTGCGGGACAGGGACAGGGCTACACCTTC,CASSLSIAGQGQGYTF
TRBV2,TRBJ2-2,-,-,TGTGCCAGCAGTGATAATGGTCCCGGGGAGCTGTTTTTT,CASSDNGPGELFF
TRBV7-9,TRBJ1-6,-,-,TGTGCCAGCAGCGGGGGTAATTCACCCCTCCACTTT,CASSGGNSPLHF
TRBV2,TRBJ1-1,-,-,TGTGCCAGCAGTTACACAGGGATGACTGAAGCTTTCTTT,CASSYTGMTEAFF
TRBV12-3/TRBV12-4,TRBJ1-1,-,many,TGTGCCAGCACCAAAGGCACTGAAGCTTTCTTT,CASTKGTEAFF
TRBV6-2/TRBV6-3,TRBJ1-2,-,-,TGTGCCAGCACATCGGGACCCCAAATCTATGGCTACACCTTC,CASTSGPQIYGYTF
TRBV6-2/TRBV6-3,TRBJ1-3,-,-,TGTGCCAGCAGTGACAGGGGAAACACCATATATTTT,CASSDRGNTIYF
TRBV6-1,TRBJ2-1,-,-,TGTGCCAGCAGTGTGGTACAGGGCGTTGAGCAGTTCTTC,CASSVVQGVEQFF
TRBV6-1,TRBJ1-2,-,medium-sized,TGTGCCACCACACAGGGTGGTAGTGGCTACACCTTC,CATTQGGSGYTF
TRBV30,TRBJ1-1,TRBD1,many,TGTGCCTGGAGTCTTAAGAAAGGGGGCCTATTTCCTTCCGAAGCTTTCTTT,CAWSLKKGGLFPSEAFF
TRBV19,TRBJ2-7,-,-,TGTGCCAGTAGTACCCAACTAAGTGACGAGCAGTACTTC,CASSTQLSDEQYF
TRBV6-4,TRBJ1-5,TRBD1,once,TGTGCCAGCAGTTACTACGACAGGGGCAATCAGCCCCAGCATTTT,CASSYYDRGNQPQHF